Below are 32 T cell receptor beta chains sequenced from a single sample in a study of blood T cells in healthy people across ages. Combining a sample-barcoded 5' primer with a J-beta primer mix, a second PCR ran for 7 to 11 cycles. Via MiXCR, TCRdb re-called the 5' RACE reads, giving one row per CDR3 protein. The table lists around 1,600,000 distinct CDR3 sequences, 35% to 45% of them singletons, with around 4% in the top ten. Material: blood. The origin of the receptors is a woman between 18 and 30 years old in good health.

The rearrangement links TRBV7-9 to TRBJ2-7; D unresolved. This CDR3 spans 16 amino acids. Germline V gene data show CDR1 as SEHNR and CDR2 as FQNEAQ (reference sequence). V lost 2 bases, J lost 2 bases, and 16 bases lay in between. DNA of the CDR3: TGTGCCAGCAGCTTAATGGCCCCGGACGCTACCTACGAGCAGTACTTC. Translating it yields CASSLMAPDATYEQYF.

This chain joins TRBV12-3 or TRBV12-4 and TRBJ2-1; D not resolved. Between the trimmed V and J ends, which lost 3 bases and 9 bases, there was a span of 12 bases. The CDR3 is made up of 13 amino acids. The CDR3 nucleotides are TGTGCCAGCAGTTTGAGGAGCAACGGTGAGCAGTTCTTC. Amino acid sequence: CASSLRSNGEQFF.

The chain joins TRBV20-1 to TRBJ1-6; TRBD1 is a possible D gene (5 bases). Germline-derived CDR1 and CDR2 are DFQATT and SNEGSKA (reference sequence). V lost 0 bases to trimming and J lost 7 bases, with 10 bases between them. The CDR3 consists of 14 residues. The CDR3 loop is CSAREYRDNSPLHF. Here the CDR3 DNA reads TGCAGTGCTAGAGAGTATAGGGACAATTCACCCCTCCACTTT.

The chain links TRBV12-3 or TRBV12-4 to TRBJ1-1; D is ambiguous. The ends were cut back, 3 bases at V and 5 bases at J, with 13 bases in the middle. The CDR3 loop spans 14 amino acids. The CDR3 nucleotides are TGTGCCAGCAGTTTCGACTTAACGAGGACTGAAGCTTTCTTT. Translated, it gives CASSFDLTRTEAFF.

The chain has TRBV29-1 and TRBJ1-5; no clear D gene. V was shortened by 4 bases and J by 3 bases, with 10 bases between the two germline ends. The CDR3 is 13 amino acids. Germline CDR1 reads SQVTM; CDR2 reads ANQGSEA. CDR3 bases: TGCAGCGTTGGTAAGGGATACAATCAGCCCCAGCATTTT. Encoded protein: CSVGKGYNQPQHF.

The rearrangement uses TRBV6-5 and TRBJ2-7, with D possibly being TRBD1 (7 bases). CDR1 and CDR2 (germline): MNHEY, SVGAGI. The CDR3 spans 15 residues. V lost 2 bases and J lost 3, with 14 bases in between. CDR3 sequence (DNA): TGTGCCAGCAGTTACGGAGGCAGGGGGGACTACGAGCAGTACTTC. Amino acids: CASSYGGRGDYEQYF.

This chain's CDR3 is CSVEGGQFSYNEQFF. CDR3 DNA: TGCAGCGTTGAAGGGGGACAGTTCTCCTACAATGAGCAGTTCTTC. V and J are TRBV29-1 and TRBJ2-1; 7 bases agree with TRBD1. The V gene's germline CDR1 is SQVTM and CDR2 ANQGSEA. This CDR3 comprises 15 residues. V lost 1 base to trimming and J lost 0 bases; unmatched junction nucleotides: 3.

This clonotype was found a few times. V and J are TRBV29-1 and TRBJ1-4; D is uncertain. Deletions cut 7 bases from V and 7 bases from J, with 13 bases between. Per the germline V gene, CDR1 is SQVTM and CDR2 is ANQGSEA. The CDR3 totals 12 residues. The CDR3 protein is CSGGWMAEKLFF. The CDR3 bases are TGCAGCGGCGGTTGGATGGCTGAAAAACTGTTTTTT.

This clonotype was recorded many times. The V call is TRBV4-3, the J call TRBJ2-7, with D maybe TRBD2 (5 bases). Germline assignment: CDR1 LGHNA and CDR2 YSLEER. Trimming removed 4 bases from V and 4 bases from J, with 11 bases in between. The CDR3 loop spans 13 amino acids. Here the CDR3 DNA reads TGCGCCAGCAGCCCAGGCAGAGGGTACGAGCAGTACTTC. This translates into CASSPGRGYEQYF.

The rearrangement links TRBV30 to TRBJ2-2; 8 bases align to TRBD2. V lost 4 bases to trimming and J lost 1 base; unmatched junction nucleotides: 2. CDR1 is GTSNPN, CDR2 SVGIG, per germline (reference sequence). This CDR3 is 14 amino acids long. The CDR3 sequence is CAWNSGMNTGELFF. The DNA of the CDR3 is TGTGCCTGGAATAGCGGGATGAACACCGGGGAGCTGTTTTTT.

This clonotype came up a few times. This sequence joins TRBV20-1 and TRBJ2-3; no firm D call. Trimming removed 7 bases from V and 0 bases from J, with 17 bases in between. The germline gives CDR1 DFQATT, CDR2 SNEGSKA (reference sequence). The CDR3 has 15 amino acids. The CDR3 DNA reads TGCAGTGTGAGGATCTCGCGGCTTAGCACAGATACGCAGTATTTT. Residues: CSVRISRLSTDTQYF.

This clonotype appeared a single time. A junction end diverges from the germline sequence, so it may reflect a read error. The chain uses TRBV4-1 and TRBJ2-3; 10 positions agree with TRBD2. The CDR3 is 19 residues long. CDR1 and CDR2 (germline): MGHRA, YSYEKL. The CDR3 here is CVSSQGSPRTSGSTDTQYF. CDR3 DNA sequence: TGCGTCAGCAGCCAAGGAAGTCCAAGGACTAGCGGTAGCACAGATACGCAGTATTTT.

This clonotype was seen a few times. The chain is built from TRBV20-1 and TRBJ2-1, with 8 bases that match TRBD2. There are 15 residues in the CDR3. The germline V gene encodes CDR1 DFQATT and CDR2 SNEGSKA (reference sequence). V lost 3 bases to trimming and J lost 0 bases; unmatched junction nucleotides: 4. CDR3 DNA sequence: TGCAGTGCTAGGGTGCTAGCGGGCTCCTACAATGAGCAGTTCTTC. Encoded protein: CSARVLAGSYNEQFF.

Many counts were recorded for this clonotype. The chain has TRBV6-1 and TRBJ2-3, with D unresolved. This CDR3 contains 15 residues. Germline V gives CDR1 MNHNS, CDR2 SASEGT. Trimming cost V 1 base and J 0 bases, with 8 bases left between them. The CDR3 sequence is CASSEGAGSTDTQYF. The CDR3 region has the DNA TGTGCCAGCAGTGAAGGGGCCGGTAGCACAGATACGCAGTATTTT.

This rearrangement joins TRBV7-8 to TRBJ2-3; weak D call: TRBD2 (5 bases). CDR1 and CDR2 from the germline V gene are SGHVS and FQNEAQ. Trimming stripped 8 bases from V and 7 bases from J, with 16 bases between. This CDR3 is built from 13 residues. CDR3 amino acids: CASCYWTGNTQYF. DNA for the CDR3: TGTGCCAGCTGCTATTGGACTGGAAATACGCAGTATTTT.

The CDR3 protein is CASSSPGQDEQYF. In nucleotides, the CDR3 is TGCGCCAGCAGCTCGCCGGGACAGGATGAGCAGTACTTC. The chain recombines TRBV5-1 with TRBJ2-7; 8 bases match TRBD1. Germline CDR1 and CDR2: SGHRS and YFSETQ. Losses at the gene ends were 3 bases for V and 7 bases for J; bases not matched to a gene: 6. The CDR3 length is 13 residues.

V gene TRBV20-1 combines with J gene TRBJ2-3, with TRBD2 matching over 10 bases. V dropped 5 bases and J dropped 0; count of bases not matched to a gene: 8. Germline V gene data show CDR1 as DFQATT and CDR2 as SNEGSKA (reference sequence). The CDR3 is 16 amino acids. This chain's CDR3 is CSAPPLLAGSTDTQYF. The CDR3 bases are TGCAGTGCTCCCCCGCTACTAGCGGGAAGCACAGATACGCAGTATTTT.

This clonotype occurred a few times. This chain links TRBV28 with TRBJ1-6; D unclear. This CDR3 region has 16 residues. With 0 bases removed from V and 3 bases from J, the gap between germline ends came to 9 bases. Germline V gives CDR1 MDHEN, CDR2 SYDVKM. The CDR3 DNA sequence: TGTGCCAGCAGTTTATGGTACGGGGACTATAATTCACCCCTCCACTTT. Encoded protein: CASSLWYGDYNSPLHF.

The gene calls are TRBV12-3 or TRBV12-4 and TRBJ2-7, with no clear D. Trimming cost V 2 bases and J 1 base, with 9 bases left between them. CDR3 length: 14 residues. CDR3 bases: TGTGCCAGCAGTTTACGGGCAGGTTCCTACGAGCAGTACTTC. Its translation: CASSLRAGSYEQYF.

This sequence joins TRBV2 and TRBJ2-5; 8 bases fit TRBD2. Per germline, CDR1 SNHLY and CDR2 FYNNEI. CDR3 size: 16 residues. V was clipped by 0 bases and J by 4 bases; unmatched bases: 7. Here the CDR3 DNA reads TGTGCCAGCAGTGAAGCCAGCGGGAGAGGTCGAGAGACCCAGTACTTC. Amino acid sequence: CASSEASGRGRETQYF.

CDR3 amino acids: CASSPTLLPGVNSPQHF. The DNA for the CDR3 is TGTGCCAGCAGTCCGACGCTTCTACCCGGGGTCAATTCTCCCCAGCATTTT. The V and J genes are TRBV6-1 and TRBJ1-5; the D is unclear. Looked up from germline, CDR1 is MNHNS and CDR2 is SASEGT. The CDR3 has 17 residues. Trimming shortened V by 5 bases and J by 10 bases, and 27 bases separated the two germline ends.

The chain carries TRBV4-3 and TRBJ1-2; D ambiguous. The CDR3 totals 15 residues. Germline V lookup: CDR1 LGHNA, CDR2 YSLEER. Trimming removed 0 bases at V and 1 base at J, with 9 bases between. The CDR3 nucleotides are TGCGCCAGCAGCCAAGAGTCTTTCGATAACTATGGCTACACCTTC. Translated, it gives CASSQESFDNYGYTF.

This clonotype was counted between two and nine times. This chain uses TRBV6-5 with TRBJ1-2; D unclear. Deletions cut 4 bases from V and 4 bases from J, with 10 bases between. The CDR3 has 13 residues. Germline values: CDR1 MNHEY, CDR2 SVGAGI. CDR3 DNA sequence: TGTGCCAGCAGTTCTTCAGAGGCCTATGGCTACACCTTC. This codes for CASSSSEAYGYTF.

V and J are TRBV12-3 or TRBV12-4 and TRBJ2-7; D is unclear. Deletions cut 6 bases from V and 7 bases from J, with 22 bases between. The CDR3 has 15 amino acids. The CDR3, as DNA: TGTGCCAGCAGCCCCTCTGGGCATACCTACAATGAGCAGTACTTC. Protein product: CASSPSGHTYNEQYF.

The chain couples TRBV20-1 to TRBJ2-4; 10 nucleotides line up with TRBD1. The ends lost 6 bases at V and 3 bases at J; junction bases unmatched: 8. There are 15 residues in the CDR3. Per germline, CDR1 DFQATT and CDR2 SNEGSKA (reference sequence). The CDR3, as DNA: TGCAGTGCCTCCCCGGGACAGGGGCACAAAAACATTCAGTACTTC. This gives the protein CSASPGQGHKNIQYF.

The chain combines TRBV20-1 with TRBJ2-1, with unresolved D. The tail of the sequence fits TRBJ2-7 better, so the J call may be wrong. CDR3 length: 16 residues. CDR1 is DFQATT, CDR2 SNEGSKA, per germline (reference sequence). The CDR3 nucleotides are TGCAGTGCTAGAGTTTGGCGGACGGAGTCCTACAATGAGCAGTACTTC. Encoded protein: CSARVWRTESYNEQYF.

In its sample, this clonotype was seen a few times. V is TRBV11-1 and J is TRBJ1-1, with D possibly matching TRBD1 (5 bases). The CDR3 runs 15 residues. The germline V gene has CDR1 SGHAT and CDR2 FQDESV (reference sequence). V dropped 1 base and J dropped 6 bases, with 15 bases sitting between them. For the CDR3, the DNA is TGTGCCAGCAGCTTAGTGCGCAGGGTAGGCGCTGAAGCTTTCTTT. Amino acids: CASSLVRRVGAEAFF.

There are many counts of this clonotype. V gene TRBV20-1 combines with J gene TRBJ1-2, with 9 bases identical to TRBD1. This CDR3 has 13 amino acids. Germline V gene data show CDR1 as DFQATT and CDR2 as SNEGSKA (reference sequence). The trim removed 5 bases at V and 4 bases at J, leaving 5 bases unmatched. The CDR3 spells CSAHTGQGYGYTF. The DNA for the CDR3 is TGCAGTGCTCATACGGGACAGGGCTATGGCTACACCTTC.

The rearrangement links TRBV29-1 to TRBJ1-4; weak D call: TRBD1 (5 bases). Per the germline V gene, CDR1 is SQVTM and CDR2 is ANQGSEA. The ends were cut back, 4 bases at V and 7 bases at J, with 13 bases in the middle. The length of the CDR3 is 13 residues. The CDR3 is CSVVLGVGEKLFF. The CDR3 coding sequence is TGCAGCGTTGTTCTGGGGGTGGGTGAAAAACTGTTTTTT.

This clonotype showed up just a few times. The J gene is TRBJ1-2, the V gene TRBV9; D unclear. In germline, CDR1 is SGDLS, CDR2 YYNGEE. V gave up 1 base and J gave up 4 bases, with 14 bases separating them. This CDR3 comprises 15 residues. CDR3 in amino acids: CASSVSSASLYGYTF. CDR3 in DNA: TGTGCCAGCAGCGTAAGCTCGGCCAGCCTCTATGGCTACACCTTC.

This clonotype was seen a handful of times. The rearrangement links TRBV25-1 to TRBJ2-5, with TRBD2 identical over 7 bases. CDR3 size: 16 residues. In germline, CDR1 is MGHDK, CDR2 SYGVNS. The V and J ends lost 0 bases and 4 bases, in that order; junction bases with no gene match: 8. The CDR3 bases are TGTGCCAGCAGTGAATATGGCAGCGGGGCAAGAGAGACCCAGTACTTC. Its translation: CASSEYGSGARETQYF.

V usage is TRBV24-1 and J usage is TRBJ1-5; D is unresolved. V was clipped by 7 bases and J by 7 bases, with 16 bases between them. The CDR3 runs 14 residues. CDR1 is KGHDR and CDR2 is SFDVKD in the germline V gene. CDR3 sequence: CATSDGAGEQPQHF. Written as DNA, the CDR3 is TGTGCCACCAGCGACGGCGCCGGGGAGCAGCCCCAGCATTTT.